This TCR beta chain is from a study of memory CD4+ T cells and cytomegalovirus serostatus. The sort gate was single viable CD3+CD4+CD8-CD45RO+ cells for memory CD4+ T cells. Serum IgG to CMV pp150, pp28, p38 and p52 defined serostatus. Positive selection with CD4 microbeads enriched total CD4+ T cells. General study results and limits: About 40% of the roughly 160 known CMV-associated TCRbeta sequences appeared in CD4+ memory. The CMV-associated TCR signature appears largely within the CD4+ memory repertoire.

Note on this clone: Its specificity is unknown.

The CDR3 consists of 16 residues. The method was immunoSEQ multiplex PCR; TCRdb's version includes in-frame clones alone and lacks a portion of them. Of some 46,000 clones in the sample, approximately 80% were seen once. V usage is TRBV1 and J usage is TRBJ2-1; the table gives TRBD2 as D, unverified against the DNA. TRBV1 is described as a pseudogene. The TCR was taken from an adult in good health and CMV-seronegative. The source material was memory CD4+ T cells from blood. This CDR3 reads CTSSHPASGRANEQFF. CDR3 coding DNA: TGCACCAGCAGCCACCCCGCTAGCGGGAGAGCTAATGAGCAGTTCTTC.